A selection of T cell receptor beta chains follows, all from one sample in a study of T cell responses to AZD1222 COVID-19 vaccine. The data were produced by immunoSEQ multiplex PCR, yet TCRdb's version contains in-frame clones alone and is incomplete. The table lists about 140,000 clones, 80% to 95% of them singletons. Sequencing was performed on peripheral blood, taken on day 0 of AZD1222 vaccination. These receptors all stem from an adult in good health. Each CDR3 is given with its conserved first and last residue. The order of the fields is V gene, J gene, CDR3 protein.

V gene: TRBV11-2
J gene: TRBJ1-1
CDR3 protein: CASSLTAGTEAFF

V gene: TRBV5-1
J gene: TRBJ2-7
CDR3 protein: CASSSDRVAYEQYF

V gene: TRBV24-1
J gene: TRBJ2-1
CDR3 protein: CATSDQGPSGSSYRPDEQFF

V gene: TRBV29-1
J gene: TRBJ2-3
CDR3 protein: CSVIGGGTDTQYF

V gene: TRBV28
J gene: TRBJ1-3
CDR3 protein: CASILTGGDTIYF

V gene: TRBV5-1
J gene: TRBJ2-7
CDR3 protein: CASSFDRAPYEQYF

V gene: TRBV27
J gene: TRBJ2-2
CDR3 protein: CASSLSGDPGELFF

V gene: TRBV10-3
J gene: TRBJ1-6
CDR3 protein: CAISESRGNSPLHF

V gene: TRBV18
J gene: TRBJ1-4
CDR3 protein: CASSPLGFQGPAGNEKLFF

V gene: TRBV7-2
J gene: TRBJ1-2
CDR3 protein: CASSLVNRGFDYGYTF

V gene: TRBV29-1
J gene: TRBJ2-5
CDR3 protein: CSVEDTVQETQYF

V gene: TRBV5-4
J gene: TRBJ2-3
CDR3 protein: CASSLAPGGENADTQYF

V gene: TRBV4-1
J gene: TRBJ1-2
CDR3 protein: CASSQVGVRGYTF

V gene: TRBV29-1
J gene: TRBJ1-1
CDR3 protein: CSVEEDPGAEAFF

V gene: TRBV5-4
J gene: TRBJ1-2
CDR3 protein: CASSPNPSREAGGYTF

V gene: TRBV4-1
J gene: TRBJ1-3
CDR3 protein: CASSELRHSGNTIYF

V gene: TRBV7-2
J gene: TRBJ2-2
CDR3 protein: CASSLVPQANTGELFF

V gene: TRBV6-1
J gene: TRBJ2-3
CDR3 protein: CASSEGSGGHTQYF

V gene: TRBV7-2
J gene: TRBJ1-2
CDR3 protein: CASTPYSIYGYTF

V gene: TRBV7-2
J gene: TRBJ1-1
CDR3 protein: CASSSQALNTEAFF

V gene: TRBV3-1/TRBV3-2
J gene: TRBJ1-1
CDR3 protein: CASSSRDSNTEAFF

V gene: TRBV5-1
J gene: TRBJ2-2
CDR3 protein: CASSLETGTRTGELFF

V gene: TRBV15
J gene: TRBJ2-2
CDR3 protein: CATSRPGLDAGELFF

V gene: TRBV5-1
J gene: TRBJ1-3
CDR3 protein: CASSLTGLSSGNTIYF

V gene: TRBV18
J gene: TRBJ2-3
CDR3 protein: CASSPAGGPTDTQYF

V gene: TRBV5-6
J gene: TRBJ2-7
CDR3 protein: CASSLLLYTHDEQYF

V gene: TRBV6-5
J gene: TRBJ2-7
CDR3 protein: CASRGLAGEQYF

V gene: TRBV24-1
J gene: TRBJ2-1
CDR3 protein: CATSDPGTEYNEQFF

V gene: TRBV5-1
J gene: TRBJ2-2
CDR3 protein: CASSPYLAGGQGGELFF

V gene: TRBV6-5
J gene: TRBJ2-3
CDR3 protein: CASSQGQADTQYF

V gene: TRBV24-1
J gene: TRBJ2-5
CDR3 protein: CATGGAKTQYF

V gene: TRBV6-4
J gene: TRBJ2-1
CDR3 protein: CASSDLGVHEQFF

V gene: TRBV7-2
J gene: TRBJ1-6
CDR3 protein: CASSSLGGQNNSPLHF